Listed here are 28 T cell receptor beta chains from one sample, sequenced in a study of OX40 agonist ivuxolimab in advanced cancers. Measured with immunoSEQ multiplex PCR; TCRdb has only the in-frame clones, and not every one. The repertoire holds 20,000 to 25,000 clones, with roughly 80% as singletons. Sequencing was performed on CD4+ or CD8+ T cells sorted from blood, taken in a trial of the OX40 agonist ivuxolimab. The receptors come from an adult with an advanced solid tumor such as melanoma, head and neck, liver or kidney cancer.

The V and J genes are TRBV27 and TRBJ1-5; no firm D call. V was shortened by 4 bases and J by 0 bases, with 10 bases between the two germline ends. The germline CDR1 and CDR2 sequences are MNHEY and SMNVEV (reference sequence). The CDR3 loop spans 15 amino acids. The CDR3 reads CASSSRSRSNQPQHF. In DNA form, the CDR3 reads TGTGCCAGCAGTTCCCGGTCCCGTAGCAATCAGCCCCAGCATTTT.

This clone was detected only once. V and J are TRBV5-6 and TRBJ1-3; TRBD1 is a possible D gene (6 bases). The germline gives CDR1 SGHDT, CDR2 YYEEEE. Deletions cut 3 bases from V and 0 bases from J, with 10 bases between. The CDR3 loop spans 15 amino acids. CDR3 loop: CASSSDSYSGNTIYF. The CDR3 DNA follows: TGTGCCAGCAGCTCGGACAGTTACTCTGGAAACACCATATATTTT.

The chain uses TRBV6-5 and TRBJ2-2, with D perhaps TRBD1 or TRBD2 (6 bases each). Trimming took off 2 bases at V and 4 bases at J, with 14 bases between the two ends. The CDR3 has 16 amino acids. Germline assignment: CDR1 MNHEY and CDR2 SVGAGI. The CDR3 loop is CASSYVRGAVTGELFF. For the CDR3, the DNA is TGTGCCAGCAGTTACGTAAGGGGGGCCGTCACCGGGGAGCTGTTTTTT.

This rearrangement joins TRBV5-4 to TRBJ2-7; no reliable D call. V lost 0 bases, J lost 3 bases, and 7 bases lay in between. Germline CDR1 reads SGHNT; CDR2 reads YYREEE (reference sequence). This CDR3 comprises 13 residues. CDR3 bases: TGTGCCAGCAGCTTGGCCGGTAGCTACGAGCAGTACTTC. Translated, it gives CASSLAGSYEQYF.

This clone was observed once. In DNA form, the CDR3 reads TGTGCCAGCAGCTCGGGACAGGGGGCCTCCTACGAGCAGTACTTC. This gives the protein CASSSGQGASYEQYF. This chain uses TRBV5-4 with TRBJ2-7, with TRBD1 matching over 12 bases. The CDR3 is made up of 15 amino acids. In germline, CDR1 is SGHNT, CDR2 YYREEE (reference sequence). Losses at the gene ends were 3 bases for V and 0 bases for J; bases not matched to a gene: 1.

The rearrangement links TRBV5-4 to TRBJ2-7; D gene unclear. The CDR3 has 12 amino acids. CDR1 and CDR2 (germline): SGHNT, YYREEE (reference sequence). V lost 0 bases to trimming and J lost 2 bases, with 3 bases between them. The CDR3 bases are TGTGCCAGCAGCTTGGCCCCCTACGAGCAGTACTTC. Translation gives CASSLAPYEQYF.

The V gene is TRBV28, the J gene TRBJ1-5; 8 positions agree with TRBD1. CDR1 MDHEN and CDR2 SYDVKM come from the germline V gene. The CDR3 runs to 15 residues. V was clipped by 7 bases and J by 2 bases; unmatched bases: 7. The CDR3 spells CASTRTGRGNQPQHF. The CDR3 nucleotides are TGTGCCAGCACCCGGACAGGGAGAGGCAATCAGCCCCAGCATTTT.

This chain uses TRBV5-6 with TRBJ2-5, with unresolved D. TRBJ2-7 matches the DNA end more closely, so the J call is doubtful. The CDR3 sequence is 14 residues long. From germline, CDR1 is SGHDT and CDR2 YYEEEE. DNA for the CDR3: TGTGCCAGCAGCTTGAGTCCATTATCCTACGAGCAGTACTTC. It is translated as CASSLSPLSYEQYF.

V and J are TRBV30 and TRBJ1-2, with D perhaps matching TRBD1 (5 bases). Germline V gene sequence: CDR1 GTSNPN, CDR2 SVGIG (reference sequence). This CDR3 has 13 residues. With 3 bases removed from V and 5 bases from J, the gap between germline ends came to 13 bases. The CDR3 sequence: CAWRTREVYGYTF. Here the CDR3 DNA reads TGTGCCTGGAGAACCAGGGAGGTATATGGCTACACCTTC.

This clone was observed at least ten times. The chain has TRBV19 and TRBJ1-1; the match to TRBD1 covers 10 bases. Trimming cost V 4 bases and J 2 bases; bases outside gene matches: 4. Germline V lookup: CDR1 LNHDA, CDR2 SQIVND (reference sequence). The CDR3 runs to 15 residues. CDR3 nucleotide sequence: TGTGCCAGTAGTAGCAGACAGGGGGCAAACACTGAAGCTTTCTTT. It encodes CASSSRQGANTEAFF.

The chain uses TRBV14 and TRBJ2-5; perhaps TRBD2 as D (6 bases). The V and J ends lost 3 bases and 9 bases respectively, with 14 bases between them. This CDR3 is built from 13 residues. Germline V lookup: CDR1 SGHDN, CDR2 FVKESK. The CDR3 bases are TGTGCCAGCAGCCACGGATCCGGGGGAGCCCAGTACTTC. Its protein product is CASSHGSGGAQYF.

The rearrangement uses TRBV19 and TRBJ1-2, with unresolved D. V gave up 5 bases and J gave up 1 base, with 14 bases separating them. CDR3 length: 15 residues. CDR1 LNHDA and CDR2 SQIVND come from the germline V gene (reference sequence). The CDR3 sequence: CASSPSVGNNYGYTF. In nucleotides, the CDR3 is TGTGCCAGTAGTCCCAGTGTGGGGAATAACTATGGCTACACCTTC.

V usage is TRBV5-6 and J usage is TRBJ2-7; D is unclear. Germline V gene sequence: CDR1 SGHDT, CDR2 YYEEEE. The CDR3 spans 14 residues. V lost 0 bases and J lost 4, with 11 bases in between. The CDR3 protein is CASSLVWDGYEQYF. The CDR3 bases are TGTGCCAGCAGCTTGGTCTGGGATGGATACGAGCAGTACTTC.

The chain has TRBV2 and TRBJ1-2, with D unresolved. V dropped 0 bases and J dropped 8 bases, with 19 bases sitting between them. The CDR3 length is 16 residues. Germline V gene lookup returns CDR1 SNHLY and CDR2 FYNNEI. This CDR3 is CASSEALDREVGGYTF. DNA for the CDR3: TGTGCCAGCAGTGAAGCGCTTGATAGGGAGGTAGGGGGCTACACCTTC.

The chain combines TRBV11-3 with TRBJ2-2, with 11 nucleotides matching TRBD2. Germline assignment: CDR1 SGHNT and CDR2 YENEEA. CDR3 length: 16 residues. V dropped 5 bases and J dropped 2; count of bases not matched to a gene: 4. The CDR3 here is CASSPTSGINTGELFF. In DNA form, the CDR3 reads TGTGCCAGCAGCCCGACTAGCGGGATTAACACCGGGGAGCTGTTTTTT.

V usage is TRBV29-1 and J usage is TRBJ1-5; D gene uncertain. V dropped 3 bases and J dropped 3 bases, with 9 bases sitting between them. There are 13 residues in the CDR3. CDR1 and CDR2 (germline): SQVTM, ANQGSEA. The chain's CDR3 is CSVEAGFNQPQHF. The DNA of the CDR3 is TGCAGCGTTGAGGCGGGGTTCAATCAGCCCCAGCATTTT.

The rearrangement uses TRBV9 and TRBJ1-5; no clear D. This CDR3 region has 15 residues. The V end was cut by 0 bases, the J end by 0 bases, with 7 bases between. The germline V gene encodes CDR1 SGDLS and CDR2 YYNGEE. The DNA of the CDR3 is TGTGCCAGCAGCGTAGAAGGTGTTAGCAATCAGCCCCAGCATTTT. This translates into CASSVEGVSNQPQHF.

This chain links TRBV5-1 with TRBJ2-7, with 8 bases aligning to TRBD1. The CDR3 has 14 residues. Germline CDR1 and CDR2: SGHRS and YFSETQ. With V trimmed by 2 bases and J by 6 bases, 7 bases remained unmatched. CDR3 DNA: TGCGCCAGCAGCTTCTCGGCAGGGGGCATCGAGCAGTACTTC. As protein: CASSFSAGGIEQYF.

This chain connects TRBV5-1 to TRBJ2-3; 7 bases agree with TRBD2. The CDR3 covers 14 residues. Unmatched junction bases numbered 5, after V lost 3 bases and J lost 4 bases. Germline CDR1 reads SGHRS; CDR2 reads YFSETQ. The CDR3 protein is CASSYSGNADTQYF. Written as DNA, the CDR3 is TGCGCCAGCAGCTACAGCGGGAACGCAGATACGCAGTATTTT. Looking up the rest from reference TRBV5-1 and TRBJ2-3 gives the full variable domain: KAGVTQTPRYLIKTRGQQVTLSCSPISGHRSVSWYQQTPGQGLQFLFEYFSETQRNKGNFPGRFSGRQFSNSRSEMNVSTLELGDSALYLCASSYSGNADTQYFGPGTRLTVL.

The chain recombines TRBV6-5 with TRBJ2-7; 10 nucleotides match TRBD1. The germline V gene has CDR1 MNHEY and CDR2 SVGAGI. With V trimmed by 5 bases and J by 6 bases, 10 bases remained unmatched. The CDR3 runs 15 residues. The CDR3 DNA reads TGTGCCAGCAGTCAATCCGGGACAGGGGCCGGCGAGCAGTACTTC. Its translation is CASSQSGTGAGEQYF.

The chain carries TRBV13 and TRBJ2-7; TRBD2 might be the D (5 bases). CDR1 is PRHDT, CDR2 FYEKMQ, per germline (reference sequence). This CDR3 has 14 amino acids. Between the trimmed V and J ends, which lost 6 bases and 5 bases, there was a span of 17 bases. The CDR3 DNA reads TGTGCCAGCAGTCCTCTCGGGAAAACCAACGAGCAGTACTTC. As protein: CASSPLGKTNEQYF.

CDR3 coding DNA: TGTGCCAGCAGGAGCGGGTACGAGCAGTACTTC. As protein: CASRSGYEQYF. The gene calls are TRBV27 and TRBJ2-7, with D possibly being TRBD2 (6 bases). V was cut by 6 bases and J by 4 bases, with 7 bases left in between. The germline gives CDR1 MNHEY, CDR2 SMNVEV (reference sequence). This CDR3 region has 11 residues.

Sample share makes this clone medium-sized. The chain uses TRBV6-4 and TRBJ2-1; 7 positions agree with TRBD2. The length of the CDR3 is 14 residues. V shed 6 bases, J shed 8 bases, and the junction held 10 bases outside the gene matches. CDR1 MRHNA and CDR2 SNTAGT come from the germline V gene. CDR3 in amino acids: CASSPGGGGDEQFF. In DNA, the CDR3 is TGTGCCAGCAGCCCCGGCGGGGGAGGGGATGAGCAGTTCTTC.

V is TRBV19 and J is TRBJ1-5, with D uncertain. Between the trimmed V and J ends, which lost 8 bases and 0 bases, there was a span of 11 bases. The CDR3 loop spans 14 amino acids. Germline V gives CDR1 LNHDA, CDR2 SQIVND (reference sequence). CDR3 residues: CASSEMYSNQPQHF. The DNA for the CDR3 is TGTGCCAGTTCGGAGATGTATAGCAATCAGCCCCAGCATTTT.

This chain's CDR3 is CATRGGRSPYEQYF. The CDR3 DNA reads TGTGCTACCCGGGGCGGGAGAAGCCCCTACGAGCAGTACTTC. V and J are TRBV27 and TRBJ2-7; the match to TRBD2 covers 7 bases. The CDR3 is 14 amino acids. Germline lookup yields CDR1 MNHEY and CDR2 SMNVEV (reference sequence).

The V call is TRBV5-1, the J call TRBJ2-2, with TRBD1 matching over 7 bases. The CDR3 has 16 residues. Trimming removed 2 bases from V and 1 base from J; junction bases left unmatched: 5. The V gene's germline CDR1 is SGHRS and CDR2 YFSETQ. The CDR3 sequence is CASSFRTGVNTGELFF. For the CDR3, the DNA is TGCGCCAGCAGCTTCCGGACAGGAGTGAACACCGGGGAGCTGTTTTTT. Full variable domain (rest looked up from reference TRBV5-1 and TRBJ2-2): KAGVTQTPRYLIKTRGQQVTLSCSPISGHRSVSWYQQTPGQGLQFLFEYFSETQRNKGNFPGRFSGRQFSNSRSEMNVSTLELGDSALYLCASSFRTGVNTGELFFGEGSRLTVL.

V is TRBV7-3 and J is TRBJ2-5; D might be TRBD2 (6 bases). Looked up from germline, CDR1 is SGHTA and CDR2 is FQGTGA. V shed 5 bases and J shed 4 bases, with 17 bases lying between them. CDR3 length equals 15 residues. The CDR3 region is CASSPGDRLIETQYF. CDR3 DNA sequence: TGTGCCAGCAGCCCGGGGGACCGATTAATAGAGACCCAGTACTTC. The full variable domain, completed using reference TRBV7-3 and TRBJ2-5, is GAGVSQTPSNKVTEKGKYVELRCDPISGHTALYWYRQSLGQGPEFLIYFQGTGAADDSGLPNDRFFAVRPEGSVSTLKIQRTERGDSAVYLCASSPGDRLIETQYFGPGTRLLVL.

The chain has TRBV29-1 and TRBJ2-1; 11 nucleotides match TRBD2. The germline gives CDR1 SQVTM, CDR2 ANQGSEA. This CDR3 spans 15 amino acids. The ends lost 4 bases at V and 2 bases at J; junction bases unmatched: 4. This CDR3 reads CSVVSGGAAYNEQFF. The CDR3 bases are TGCAGCGTTGTTAGCGGGGGGGCCGCCTACAATGAGCAGTTCTTC.